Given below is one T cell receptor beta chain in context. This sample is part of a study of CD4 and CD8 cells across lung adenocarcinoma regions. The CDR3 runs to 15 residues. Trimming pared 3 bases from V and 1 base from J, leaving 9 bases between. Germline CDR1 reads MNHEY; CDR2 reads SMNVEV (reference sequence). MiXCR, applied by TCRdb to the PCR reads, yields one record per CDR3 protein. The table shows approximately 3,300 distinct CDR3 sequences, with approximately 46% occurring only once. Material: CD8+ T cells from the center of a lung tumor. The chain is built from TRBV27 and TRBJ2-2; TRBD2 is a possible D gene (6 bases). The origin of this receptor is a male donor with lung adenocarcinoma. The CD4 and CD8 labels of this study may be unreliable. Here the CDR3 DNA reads TGTGCCAGCAGTTTCAGTAGCGGGAACACCGGGGAGCTGTTTTTT. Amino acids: CASSFSSGNTGELFF.